Detailed here is one T cell receptor (beta chain). The CDR3 length is 16 residues. Trimming took 7 bases from V and 4 from J; bases not matched to a gene: 13. Germline V gene lookup returns CDR1 SGHVS and CDR2 FQNEAQ. The sample is drawn from a study of blood T cell repertoires in COVID-19. Here immunoSEQ multiplex PCR was the method, and the copy in TCRdb shows in-frame clones only, minus some. The sample has approximately 60,000 clones; about 81% are singletons. The sequenced sample consisted of peripheral blood. The rearrangement links TRBV7-8 to TRBJ2-3; 8 nucleotides align to TRBD2. This TCR derives from a man of 80 years or more with acute or convalescent COVID-19. Here the CDR3 reads CASTQRGGGIPDTQYF. CDR3 nucleotide sequence: TGTGCCAGCACCCAACGGGGCGGGGGGATTCCAGATACGCAGTATTTT.